The clone carrying this T cell receptor (beta chain) was recorded a few times. This specimen belongs to a study of neurological immune-mediated disorders. 5'RACE generated cDNA with 10-nucleotide random UMIs. Whenever a sequencing run was performed, it yielded over 190 million TCR-beta sequences from 15-18 subjects. In TCRdb, the 5' RACE reads were re-called with MiXCR into one record per CDR3 protein. Of approximately 25,000 distinct CDR3 sequences in the sample, roughly 20% were seen once. In Maryland, USA, blood bank volunteers were the healthy controls. It was from 2 million PBMCs stored at -80 C that the unsorted libraries were obtained. The V end lost 4 bases, the J end lost 6 bases, and 7 bases lay between the germline ends. Germline loops: CDR1 DFQATT, CDR2 SNEGSKA (reference sequence). The CDR3 runs to 11 residues.

This clonotype was obtained from a woman in her sixties or seventies in good health. The sequenced material came from PBMCs. The chain links TRBV20-1 to TRBJ1-5; D gene ambiguous. CDR3 sequence: CSATAGQPQHF. CDR3 coding DNA: TGCAGTGCTACTGCCGGTCAGCCCCAGCATTTT.